This T cell receptor beta chain originates from a study of TIL therapy for anti-PD-1-resistant metastatic lung cancer. At the level of the study: Half of patients were current or former smokers.

This clone came up once. The target antigen is unknown. Indicated time point: pre-treatment sample, taken before nivolumab and TIL therapy. Enrollment ran from October 2017 to January 2020. Sequencing used immunoSEQ v3. Profiled with immunoSEQ multiplex PCR; TCRdb holds only in-frame clones, not every one. The table includes approximately 60,000 clones, less than 75% detected once. General study results and limits: After infusion, TIL clonotypes partly replaced peripheral T cells and declined over months.

CDR3 length: 19 amino acids. CDR1 and CDR2 from the germline V gene are LNHDA and SQIVND (reference sequence). Unmatched junction bases numbered 19, after V lost 2 bases and J lost 7 bases. The chain joins TRBV19 to TRBJ1-2, with 10 bases fitting TRBD1. This sample comprised blood, obtained at baseline. The clonotype originates from a person aged 25-85 years with non-small cell lung cancer. This chain's CDR3 is CASSIFLIRDRGKSSGYTF. Here the CDR3 DNA reads TGTGCCAGTAGTATATTTCTTATACGGGACAGGGGAAAATCGTCTGGCTACACCTTC.